This T cell receptor (beta chain) was observed in a study of T cells after yellow fever vaccination. The study, taken as a whole, reports: Of the clonotypes, a small share occurred in both CD4 and CD8 compartments. Subsequent to the booster, the majority of primary-vaccination clones reappeared (under 98% CD4, 85% to 90% CD8).

In regard to this clonotype: The antigen is not known.

V dropped 3 bases and J dropped 6 bases, with 18 bases sitting between them. CDR3 length: 16 residues. Each CDR3 protein is one row after TCRdb ran MiXCR on the 5' RACE reads. In the table there are roughly 520,000 distinct CDR3 sequences, less than 25% of which are singletons. The sequencing used PBMCs, collected approximately 20 days after the first yellow fever vaccination. V gene TRBV12-3 or TRBV12-4 combines with J gene TRBJ2-1; maybe TRBD2 (6 bases). The sequence was obtained from a man aged 18-30 years who received the YFV17D yellow fever vaccine. CDR3 in amino acids: CASSFYATRVVNEQFF. CDR3 nucleotides: TGTGCCAGCAGTTTCTACGCGACTAGGGTGGTCAATGAGCAGTTCTTC.